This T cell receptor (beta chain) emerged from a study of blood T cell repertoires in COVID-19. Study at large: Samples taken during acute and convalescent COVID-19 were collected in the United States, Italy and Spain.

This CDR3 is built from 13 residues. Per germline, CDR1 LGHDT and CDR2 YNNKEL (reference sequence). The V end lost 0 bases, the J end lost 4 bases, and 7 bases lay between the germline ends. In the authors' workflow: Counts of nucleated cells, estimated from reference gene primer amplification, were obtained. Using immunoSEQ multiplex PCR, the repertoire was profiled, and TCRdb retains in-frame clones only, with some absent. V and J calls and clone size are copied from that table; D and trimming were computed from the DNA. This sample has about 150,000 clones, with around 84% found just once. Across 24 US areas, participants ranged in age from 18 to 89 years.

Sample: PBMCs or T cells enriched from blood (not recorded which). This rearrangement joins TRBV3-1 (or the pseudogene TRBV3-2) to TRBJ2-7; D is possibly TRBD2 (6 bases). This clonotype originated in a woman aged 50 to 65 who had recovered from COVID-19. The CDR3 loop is CASSQDGGYEQYF. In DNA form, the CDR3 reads TGTGCCAGCAGCCAAGATGGGGGGTACGAGCAGTACTTC.